Listed here are 7 T cell receptor beta chains from one sample, sequenced in a study of blood T cell repertoires in COVID-19. Measured with immunoSEQ multiplex PCR; TCRdb has only the in-frame clones, and not every one. Among approximately 300,000 clones listed, roughly 86% were seen once. Material for sequencing was PBMCs or T cells enriched from blood (not recorded which). These receptors were collected from a woman under 30 who had recovered from COVID-19.

V and J are TRBV5-4 and TRBJ2-5, with D tentatively TRBD1 (5 bases). The V gene lost 0 bases and the J gene lost 5 bases, with 5 bases spanning the gap. The germline CDR1 and CDR2 sequences are SGHNT and YYREEE (reference sequence). CDR3 length: 12 residues. The CDR3 sequence is CASSLDRETQYF. The CDR3 DNA is TGTGCCAGCAGCTTGGACAGGGAGACCCAGTACTTC.

The chain links TRBV29-1 to TRBJ2-1; D is uncertain. This CDR3 is 14 amino acids long. Trimming stripped 0 bases from V and 3 bases from J, with 9 bases between. Germline CDR1 SQVTM, CDR2 ANQGSEA. The CDR3 nucleotides are TGCAGCGTTGAAGATCAGGCCAGCTACAATGAGCAGTTCTTC. Its translation is CSVEDQASYNEQFF.

V gene TRBV15 combines with J gene TRBJ1-2, with D hard to call. The V end was cut by 0 bases, the J end by 4 bases, with 12 bases between. There are 15 residues in the CDR3. Germline CDR1 is LNHNV and CDR2 is YYDKDF (reference sequence). The CDR3 sequence is CATSRDPSTLYGYTF. The CDR3 bases are TGTGCCACCAGCAGAGATCCTTCTACCCTCTATGGCTACACCTTC.

This chain joins TRBV3-1 (or the pseudogene TRBV3-2) and TRBJ1-2; D is possibly TRBD1 (6 bases). The V and J ends lost 5 bases and 4 bases respectively, with 17 bases between them. The germline gives CDR1 LGHDT, CDR2 YNNKEL (reference sequence). The CDR3 is 15 amino acids. The CDR3: CASSAHRADSYGYTF. The CDR3 DNA reads TGTGCCAGCAGCGCACACAGGGCCGATAGCTATGGCTACACCTTC.

This chain uses TRBV20-1 with TRBJ2-1; D is uncertain. CDR3 size: 16 residues. Germline V lookup: CDR1 DFQATT, CDR2 SNEGSKA (reference sequence). The V end lost 3 bases, the J end lost 0 bases, and 15 bases lay between the germline ends. CDR3 region: CSASGPGLRSYNEQFF. The CDR3 DNA follows: TGCAGTGCTAGTGGCCCTGGTCTACGCTCCTACAATGAGCAGTTCTTC.

The V gene is TRBV19, the J gene TRBJ1-2; TRBD1 might be the D (5 bases). This CDR3 has 15 amino acids. CDR1 is LNHDA, CDR2 SQIVND, per germline (reference sequence). V lost 2 bases, J lost 1 base, and 11 bases lay in between. CDR3 bases: TGTGCCAGTAGTATAATCCCCAGGGATAACTATGGCTACACCTTC. It codes for CASSIIPRDNYGYTF.

This CDR3 is CASSLGAETQYF. The CDR3 nucleotides read TGTGCCAGCAGTTTGGGGGCCGAGACCCAGTACTTC. V is TRBV12-3 or TRBV12-4 and J is TRBJ2-5; tentative D call: TRBD1 (6 bases). V lost 3 bases and J 5 bases, leaving 7 bases between the germline ends. The CDR3 has 12 amino acids.